A single sample is the source of the 9 T cell receptor beta chains below, sequenced in a study of CD8+ T cells in alopecia areata. Extracted from the samples, RNA was reverse transcribed into cDNA to serve as the sequencing template. The data were produced by immunoSEQ multiplex PCR, yet TCRdb's version contains in-frame clones alone and is incomplete. This table has 120,000 or so clones, 58% appearing once. The starting material was CD4+ T cells sorted from blood, obtained at week 0. The receptors were gathered from a human donor with alopecia areata.

The chain is built from TRBV30 and TRBJ2-2; 7 bases match TRBD2. V dropped 2 bases and J dropped 6; count of bases not matched to a gene: 15. Germline assignment: CDR1 GTSNPN and CDR2 SVGIG (reference sequence). CDR3 length: 17 residues. The CDR3 region is CAWSPFVGTTIAGELFF. The CDR3 DNA reads as TGTGCCTGGAGTCCTTTCGTAGGGACTACCATTGCCGGGGAGCTGTTTTTT.

This rearrangement joins TRBV29-1 to TRBJ1-2; no clear D. V dropped 6 bases and J dropped 3 bases, with 11 bases sitting between them. CDR3 length: 12 residues. Germline V gene lookup returns CDR1 SQVTM and CDR2 ANQGSEA. CDR3 nucleotides: TGCAGCGTCCGAGGCCGGGACTATGGCTACACCTTC. This encodes CSVRGRDYGYTF.

The chain employs TRBV18 and TRBJ2-5, with D possibly being TRBD2 (6 bases). CDR3 size: 12 residues. Germline lookup yields CDR1 KGHSH and CDR2 LQKENI. The V and J ends lost 4 bases and 4 bases respectively, with 7 bases between them. The chain's CDR3 is CASSREVETQYF. The CDR3 bases are TGTGCCAGCTCACGGGAGGTAGAGACCCAGTACTTC.

The chain has TRBV4-1 and TRBJ2-7; 11 nucleotides align to TRBD2. CDR3 size: 20 residues. CDR1 MGHRA and CDR2 YSYEKL come from the germline V gene. J gave up 1 base and V 0 bases, and 14 bases lay outside the gene matches. In DNA, the CDR3 is TGCGCCAGCAGCCAAGATCGTAGCGGGAGGGTTAGCTTCGGGTCCTACGAGCAGTACTTC. Encoded protein: CASSQDRSGRVSFGSYEQYF.

The V call is TRBV5-4, the J call TRBJ2-1; 14 positions agree with TRBD2. The CDR3 length is 16 residues. Germline CDR1 is SGHNT and CDR2 is YYREEE (reference sequence). The trim removed 3 bases at V and 8 bases at J, leaving 7 bases unmatched. DNA for the CDR3: TGTGCCAGCAGCTACCGACTAGCGGGGGGGCCCCATGAGCAGTTCTTC. Its protein product is CASSYRLAGGPHEQFF.

This clone was observed a handful of times. The V and J genes are TRBV30 and TRBJ1-5; 8 bases map to TRBD1. V lost 2 bases and J lost 1; bases outside the gene matches: 10. The CDR3 length is 17 residues. Looked up from germline, CDR1 is GTSNPN and CDR2 is SVGIG (reference sequence). DNA for the CDR3: TGTGCCTGGAGTTTACCGTCAGGGGGCCGAAGCAATCAGCCCCAGCATTTT. The encoded protein is CAWSLPSGGRSNQPQHF.

V is TRBV7-7 and J is TRBJ2-5; D remains ambiguous. Germline V gene lookup returns CDR1 SSHAT and CDR2 FNYEAQ (reference sequence). This CDR3 comprises 15 residues. V lost 2 bases to trimming and J lost 1 base, with 11 bases between them. CDR3 sequence (DNA): TGTGCCAGCAGCTTAATAGATTCTCCCCAAGAGACCCAGTACTTC. Translated: CASSLIDSPQETQYF.

J is TRBJ2-4 and V is TRBV2; tentatively, D is TRBD1 (5 bases). CDR1 is SNHLY and CDR2 is FYNNEI in the germline V gene. The CDR3 has 13 residues. V was trimmed by 0 bases and J by 7 bases, leaving 7 bases between them. The CDR3, as DNA: TGTGCCAGCAGTGAAGCCAGGGTGAACATTCAGTACTTC. Its protein is CASSEARVNIQYF.

The chain has TRBV7-3 and TRBJ2-3; tentatively, D is TRBD2 (5 bases). CDR1 is SGHTA and CDR2 is FQGTGA in the germline V gene. V was trimmed by 1 base and J by 0 bases, leaving 11 bases between them. The CDR3 consists of 16 residues. The CDR3, as DNA: TGTGCCAGCAGCTTAAATAATGGGGAGAGCACAGATACGCAGTATTTT. Translated, it gives CASSLNNGESTDTQYF.